Shown below are 32 T cell receptor beta chains from a single sample sequenced in a study of blood T cell repertoires in COVID-19. TCRdb keeps only in-frame clones here, not all; method: immunoSEQ multiplex PCR. The sample lists 300,000 to 400,000 clones, roughly 89% occurring once. The sequenced material came from peripheral blood. All receptors come from a woman aged 18-29 years who had recovered from COVID-19.

This rearrangement joins TRBV4-1 to TRBJ2-1, with D maybe TRBD2 (6 bases). The ends were cut back, 0 bases at V and 8 bases at J, with 17 bases in the middle. The CDR3 has 16 residues. Germline-derived CDR1 and CDR2 are MGHRA and YSYEKL. The CDR3, as DNA: TGCGCCAGCAGCCAAGAACGGGGGACCCAACACGATGAGCAGTTCTTC. Translation: CASSQERGTQHDEQFF.

The chain is built from TRBV12-3 or TRBV12-4 and TRBJ2-5; a possible D gene is TRBD1 (6 bases). This CDR3 comprises 13 residues. V dropped 4 bases and J dropped 5 bases, with 11 bases sitting between them. The CDR3 loop is CASSSGTPETQYF. In DNA, the CDR3 is TGTGCCAGCAGTTCCGGGACACCCGAGACCCAGTACTTC.

This clone appeared once. The genes are TRBV4-3 and TRBJ2-3, with D possibly being TRBD2 (5 bases). This CDR3 has 16 amino acids. Germline V CDR1 and CDR2: LGHNA, YSLEER. Trimming took off 0 bases at V and 2 bases at J, with 12 bases between the two ends. CDR3 amino acids: CASSQDDGRPTDTQYF. CDR3 nucleotides: TGCGCCAGCAGCCAAGACGATGGGAGACCCACAGATACGCAGTATTTT.

The chain links TRBV28 to TRBJ2-1, with D possibly TRBD1 on 8 matching bases. Germline V gives CDR1 MDHEN, CDR2 SYDVKM. V was shortened by 6 bases and J by 4 bases, with 16 bases between the two germline ends. The CDR3 is made up of 15 amino acids. CDR3 sequence reads: CASRAGQAVYNEQFF. For the CDR3, the DNA is TGTGCCAGCAGAGCGGGACAGGCGGTATACAATGAGCAGTTCTTC.

This chain uses TRBV18 with TRBJ2-3; tentative D call: TRBD2 (5 bases). The V end was cut by 2 bases, the J end by 1 base, with 10 bases between. The CDR3 is made up of 15 amino acids. CDR1 and CDR2 (germline): KGHSH, LQKENI. The CDR3, as DNA: TGTGCCAGCTCACCAGGGCGGGTTCGCACAGATACGCAGTATTTT. Its protein product is CASSPGRVRTDTQYF.

The chain couples TRBV19 to TRBJ1-4; 10 nucleotides agree with TRBD1. Germline V CDR1 and CDR2: LNHDA, SQIVND (reference sequence). The CDR3 sequence is 15 residues long. Germline trimming cut 6 bases from V and 4 bases from J; bases unmatched to any gene: 5. The CDR3 is CASRTGGYGNEKLFF. DNA of the CDR3: TGTGCCAGTAGGACAGGGGGCTATGGTAATGAAAAACTGTTTTTT.

This rearrangement joins TRBV2 to TRBJ2-1; 10 bases agree with TRBD1. The CDR3 is 16 amino acids. After removal of 0 bases from V and 7 bases from J, the junction contained 6 bases not matched to a gene. CDR1 is SNHLY, CDR2 FYNNEI, per germline. The CDR3 sequence: CASSEAGTGAWNEQFF. CDR3 nucleotides: TGTGCCAGCAGTGAAGCCGGGACAGGGGCGTGGAATGAGCAGTTCTTC.

This chain connects TRBV29-1 to TRBJ1-1; TRBD1 agrees at 7 bases. V lost 1 base, J lost 3 bases, and 5 bases stayed unmatched. The CDR3 contains 14 residues. Germline values: CDR1 SQVTM, CDR2 ANQGSEA. The CDR3 DNA is TGCAGCGTTGAAGTGAGGGGGCGCGACACTGAAGCTTTCTTT. Its protein product is CSVEVRGRDTEAFF.

The gene calls are TRBV18 and TRBJ2-1, with 10 bases aligning to TRBD2. Germline trimming cut 2 bases from V and 3 bases from J; bases unmatched to any gene: 7. The CDR3 is 17 residues long. The germline V gene encodes CDR1 KGHSH and CDR2 LQKENI. CDR3 DNA sequence: TGTGCCAGCTCACCAGGGCTACTAGCGGGAAACTACAATGAGCAGTTCTTC. Protein: CASSPGLLAGNYNEQFF. Using reference TRBV18 and TRBJ2-1 for the parts outside the CDR3, the full variable domain is NAGVMQNPRHLVRRRGQEARLRCSPMKGHSHVYWYRQLPEEGLKFMVYLQKENIIDESGMPKERFSAEFPKEGPSILRIQQVVRGDSAAYFCASSPGLLAGNYNEQFFGPGTRLTVL.

CDR3 coding DNA: TGTGCCAGCAGCCAAGTCAGGATGAACACTGAAGCTTTCTTT. It yields the protein CASSQVRMNTEAFF. This chain connects TRBV14 to TRBJ1-1; D is uncertain. Per the germline V gene, CDR1 is SGHDN and CDR2 is FVKESK. Trimming shortened V by 1 base and J by 0 bases, and 6 bases separated the two germline ends. The CDR3 runs to 14 residues.

Details on this clone: Other DNA sequences in this specimen translate into the identical CDR3. The J gene is TRBJ1-5, the V gene TRBV19; TRBD1 is a possible D gene (6 bases). The CDR3 covers 13 residues. Germline V gene lookup returns CDR1 LNHDA and CDR2 SQIVND (reference sequence). The V gene lost 5 bases and the J gene lost 4 bases, with 9 bases spanning the gap. The CDR3 coding sequence is TGTGCCAGTAGTCGGGACATTAATCAGCCCCAGCATTTT. Amino acid sequence: CASSRDINQPQHF.

This chain uses TRBV29-1 with TRBJ2-1; TRBD1 agrees at 10 bases. The germline gives CDR1 SQVTM, CDR2 ANQGSEA. The CDR3 sequence is 15 residues long. V lost 6 bases to trimming and J lost 2 bases; unmatched junction nucleotides: 7. CDR3 loop: CSVGGTGETYNEQFF. The CDR3 DNA follows: TGCAGCGTGGGCGGGACAGGGGAAACCTACAATGAGCAGTTCTTC.

The CDR3 sequence: CASSLTSTDQQGTQYF. CDR3 in DNA: TGCGCCAGCAGCCTGACCTCAACTGACCAACAGGGGACCCAGTACTTC. The chain carries TRBV5-1 and TRBJ2-5, with TRBD1 as a possible D gene (6 bases). The germline gives CDR1 SGHRS, CDR2 YFSETQ. V shed 4 bases and J shed 7 bases, with 23 bases lying between them. This CDR3 is built from 16 residues. The full variable domain, in which reference TRBV5-1 and TRBJ2-5 provide the parts outside the CDR3, is KAGVTQTPRYLIKTRGQQVTLSCSPISGHRSVSWYQQTPGQGLQFLFEYFSETQRNKGNFPGRFSGRQFSNSRSEMNVSTLELGDSALYLCASSLTSTDQQGTQYFGPGTRLLVL.

This clone was seen a single time. The V gene is TRBV5-6, the J gene TRBJ2-6; 7 bases line up with TRBD2. V lost 4 bases to trimming and J lost 3 bases; unmatched junction nucleotides: 4. Germline assignment: CDR1 SGHDT and CDR2 YYEEEE. CDR3 length equals 15 residues. The CDR3 coding sequence is TGTGCCAGCAGCCCCTCGGGGGGTGGGGCCAACGTCCTGACTTTC. Translating it yields CASSPSGGGANVLTF.

This clone came up once. The J gene is TRBJ2-6, the V gene TRBV11-3; the D gene is possibly TRBD1 (5 bases). Deletions cut 6 bases from V and 1 base from J, with 25 bases between. Germline lookup yields CDR1 SGHNT and CDR2 YENEEA. CDR3 length: 20 residues. The CDR3 loop reads CASSPLDRGSYGSGANVLTF. CDR3 sequence (DNA): TGTGCCAGCAGTCCCCTTGATAGGGGAAGTTACGGGTCTGGGGCCAACGTCCTGACTTTC.

The CDR3 coding sequence is TGTGCCAGCAGTTACCGGGAGAACGGCAATCAGCCCCAGCATTTT. The encoded protein is CASSYRENGNQPQHF. The rearrangement uses TRBV6-2 or TRBV6-3 and TRBJ1-5; D is unresolved. Per germline, CDR1 MNHEY and CDR2 SVGEGT. The CDR3 runs 15 residues. The V and J ends lost 2 bases and 2 bases respectively, with 10 bases between them.

The chain joins TRBV11-2 to TRBJ2-1; 8 bases match TRBD2. CDR3 length equals 18 residues. The V gene end was trimmed by 3 bases and the J gene end by 0 bases; junction bases not matched to a gene: 10. CDR1 and CDR2 from the germline V gene are SGHAT and FQNNGV. CDR3 DNA: TGTGCCAGCAGCTTGGGACTAGTGGTTATGAGCTCCTACAATGAGCAGTTCTTC. Its protein product is CASSLGLVVMSSYNEQFF.

The chain couples TRBV3-1 (or the pseudogene TRBV3-2) to TRBJ2-2, with TRBD2 matching over 12 bases. Germline V gene lookup returns CDR1 LGHDT and CDR2 YNNKEL (reference sequence). V lost 2 bases to trimming and J lost 0 bases; unmatched junction nucleotides: 4. This CDR3 is 18 amino acids long. CDR3 residues: CASSQILAGGPNTGELFF. In DNA form, the CDR3 reads TGTGCCAGCAGCCAAATTCTAGCGGGAGGGCCGAACACCGGGGAGCTGTTTTTT.

The chain is built from TRBV6-2 or TRBV6-3 and TRBJ2-7; TRBD2 aligns across 7 bases. Trimming took 0 bases from V and 3 from J; bases not matched to a gene: 2. Germline CDR1 and CDR2: MNHEY and SVGEGT. There are 14 residues in the CDR3. As DNA, the CDR3 is TGTGCCAGCAGTTACTCGCGGGGGATCTACGAGCAGTACGTC. Residues: CASSYSRGIYEQYV.

The chain joins TRBV5-1 to TRBJ2-2; 12 nucleotides line up with TRBD2. There are 15 residues in the CDR3. In germline, CDR1 is SGHRS, CDR2 YFSETQ. Unmatched junction bases numbered 2, after V lost 4 bases and J lost 4 bases. In nucleotides, the CDR3 is TGCGCCAGCAGCCCGGGACTAGCGGGCACCGGGGAGCTGTTTTTT. Translating gives CASSPGLAGTGELFF.

The CDR3 DNA sequence: TGCGCCAGCAGTACACGGGAGCACACCGGGGAGCTGTTTTTT. Its protein product is CASSTREHTGELFF. The rearrangement uses TRBV4-1 and TRBJ2-2; the D gene is possibly TRBD2 (6 bases). Germline V lookup: CDR1 MGHRA, CDR2 YSYEKL. V lost 6 bases, J lost 3 bases, and 11 bases lay in between. The CDR3 has 14 residues.

V gene TRBV5-1 combines with J gene TRBJ1-2; 7 positions match TRBD1. Germline V lookup: CDR1 SGHRS, CDR2 YFSETQ. This CDR3 spans 17 amino acids. V was pared by 4 bases and J by 5 bases, with 17 bases of the junction left unmatched. The CDR3 nucleotides read TGCGCCAGCAGCCGCAGTGGAGACAGGGTGGGATTATATGGCTACACCTTC. Amino acids: CASSRSGDRVGLYGYTF.

Points on this clone: One junction end does not reproduce the germline sequence, and a read error may be involved. CDR3 in amino acids: CASSLDRGALLTF. Here the CDR3 DNA reads TGTGCCAGCAGCTTAGATCGGGGGGCACTCCTAACCTTT. This chain joins TRBV11-2 and TRBJ1-1; tentative D call: TRBD1 (6 bases). CDR3 length: 13 amino acids. Germline V gene data show CDR1 as SGHAT and CDR2 as FQNNGV.

The chain combines TRBV4-3 with TRBJ1-6; no firm D call. Trimming pared 4 bases from V and 7 bases from J, leaving 20 bases between. This CDR3 is 17 amino acids long. Germline CDR1 LGHNA, CDR2 YSLEER. CDR3 in amino acids: CASSRLADGGRNSPLHF. As DNA, the CDR3 is TGCGCCAGCAGCCGTCTAGCGGACGGAGGCCGCAATTCACCCCTCCACTTT.

The chain joins TRBV6-6 to TRBJ2-7; maybe TRBD1 (5 bases). Germline CDR1 and CDR2: MNHNY and SVGAGI (reference sequence). The CDR3 consists of 14 residues. The ends were cut back, 6 bases at V and 2 bases at J, with 14 bases in the middle. The CDR3 reads CASRHDKGPYEQYV. CDR3 nucleotides: TGTGCCAGCAGACACGACAAGGGGCCCTACGAGCAGTACGTC.

The rearrangement uses TRBV2 and TRBJ2-7; TRBD1 is a possible D gene (6 bases). Germline loops: CDR1 SNHLY, CDR2 FYNNEI. V was shortened by 2 bases and J by 0 bases, with 11 bases between the two germline ends. The CDR3 totals 15 residues. DNA for the CDR3: TGTGCCAGCAGTGAATGGTCAGGGGCCTCCTACGAGCAGTACGTC. This translates into CASSEWSGASYEQYV.

The CDR3 protein is CASSHPFARTGEPQHF. In DNA, the CDR3 is TGTGCCAGCAGCCACCCTTTTGCGCGGACAGGGGAACCCCAGCATTTT. The V call is TRBV3-1 (or the pseudogene TRBV3-2), the J call TRBJ1-5; TRBD1 matches at 9 bases. The V and J ends lost 3 bases and 10 bases, in that order; junction bases with no gene match: 13. Germline assignment: CDR1 LGHDT and CDR2 YNNKEL (reference sequence). This CDR3 spans 16 amino acids.

The chain has TRBV5-4 and TRBJ2-7, with 11 nucleotides matching TRBD2. With V trimmed by 4 bases and J by 5 bases, 11 bases remained unmatched. The CDR3 contains 16 residues. Germline-derived CDR1 and CDR2 are SGHNT and YYREEE (reference sequence). CDR3 sequence: CASSHRLAGNPDEQYV. The CDR3 region has the DNA TGTGCCAGCAGCCACCGACTAGCGGGAAACCCCGACGAGCAGTACGTC.

The chain links TRBV3-1 (or the pseudogene TRBV3-2) to TRBJ1-2, with TRBD1 matching over 10 bases. The CDR3 is made up of 13 amino acids. The V and J ends lost 4 bases and 7 bases, in that order; junction bases with no gene match: 3. Per germline, CDR1 LGHDT and CDR2 YNNKEL (reference sequence). DNA for the CDR3: TGTGCCAGCAGCCGGGGACAGGGGTCTGGCTACACCTTC. This gives the protein CASSRGQGSGYTF.

The chain joins TRBV6-6 to TRBJ1-4; no firm D call. V was shortened by 9 bases and J by 6 bases, with 20 bases between the two germline ends. Germline CDR1 MNHNY, CDR2 SVGAGI (reference sequence). This CDR3 is built from 15 residues. In nucleotides, the CDR3 is TGTGCCAGTACACTTTCGGGGTCGCGTGATGAAAAACTGTTTTTT. The encoded protein is CASTLSGSRDEKLFF.

Comment on this clone: Other DNA sequences from this sample encode an identical CDR3 as well. The chain joins TRBV13 to TRBJ2-3, with D tentatively TRBD2 (5 bases). V lost 2 bases, J lost 5 bases, and 5 bases lay in between. Per the germline V gene, CDR1 is PRHDT and CDR2 is FYEKMQ (reference sequence). The CDR3 covers 12 residues. CDR3 protein: CASSLRGDTQYF. The CDR3, as DNA: TGTGCCAGCAGCTTACGGGGAGATACGCAGTATTTT. The full variable domain, in which reference TRBV13 and TRBJ2-3 provide the parts outside the CDR3, is AAGVIQSPRHLIKEKRETATLKCYPIPRHDTVYWYQQGPGQDPQFLISFYEKMQSDKGSIPDRFSAQQFSDYHSELNMSSLELGDSALYFCASSLRGDTQYFGPGTRLTVL.

This clone was observed a handful of times. V and J are TRBV5-6 and TRBJ1-2; no reliable D call. The V end was cut by 0 bases, the J end by 4 bases, with 13 bases between. Germline V gives CDR1 SGHDT, CDR2 YYEEEE. The CDR3 extends over 15 amino acids. The DNA for the CDR3 is TGTGCCAGCAGCTTGGGGAGGTCAGACGTCTATGGCTACACCTTC. Protein: CASSLGRSDVYGYTF.